This TCR beta chain stems from a study of blood T cell repertoires in COVID-19. Participant reports of clinical history set cohort assignment. Recovered status applied to Cohort 3 donors who had two consecutive negative PCRs. It also applied to those with clearance or with symptom resolution. Data came from immunoSEQ multiplex PCR; TCRdb stores just in-frame clones and leaves some out. The sample includes roughly 400,000 clones, 90% of them seen just once. The germline CDR1 and CDR2 sequences are MDHEN and SYDVKM. Trimming shortened V by 5 bases and J by 6 bases, and 23 bases separated the two germline ends. The CDR3 is made up of 17 amino acids. This clone was observed once.

The chain combines TRBV28 with TRBJ1-5, with D maybe TRBD1 (5 bases). Sequenced material: PBMCs or T cells enriched from blood (not recorded which). This TCR derives from a young man who had recovered from COVID-19. The DNA of the CDR3 is TGTGCCAGCAGTCCCCGGGGGGGGTGGTATCAGGGTCAGCCCCAGCATTTT. This sequence encodes CASSPRGGWYQGQPQHF.